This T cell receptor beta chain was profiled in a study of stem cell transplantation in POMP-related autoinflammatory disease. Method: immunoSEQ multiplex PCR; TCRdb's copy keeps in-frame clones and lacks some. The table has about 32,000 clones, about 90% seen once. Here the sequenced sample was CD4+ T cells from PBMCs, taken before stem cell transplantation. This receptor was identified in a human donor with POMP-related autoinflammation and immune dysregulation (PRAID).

CDR3 sequence reads: CASSTGQGLDYGYTF. CDR3 nucleotides: TGCGCCAGCAGCACCGGACAGGGGCTAGATTATGGCTACACCTTC. This chain joins TRBV5-1 and TRBJ1-2; 9 bases line up with TRBD1. V was pared by 4 bases and J by 5 bases, with 9 bases of the junction left unmatched. This CDR3 has 15 amino acids. The germline CDR1 and CDR2 sequences are SGHRS and YFSETQ. The complete variable domain, with remaining parts taken from reference TRBV5-1 and TRBJ1-2, reads KAGVTQTPRYLIKTRGQQVTLSCSPISGHRSVSWYQQTPGQGLQFLFEYFSETQRNKGNFPGRFSGRQFSNSRSEMNVSTLELGDSALYLCASSTGQGLDYGYTFGSGTRLTVV.